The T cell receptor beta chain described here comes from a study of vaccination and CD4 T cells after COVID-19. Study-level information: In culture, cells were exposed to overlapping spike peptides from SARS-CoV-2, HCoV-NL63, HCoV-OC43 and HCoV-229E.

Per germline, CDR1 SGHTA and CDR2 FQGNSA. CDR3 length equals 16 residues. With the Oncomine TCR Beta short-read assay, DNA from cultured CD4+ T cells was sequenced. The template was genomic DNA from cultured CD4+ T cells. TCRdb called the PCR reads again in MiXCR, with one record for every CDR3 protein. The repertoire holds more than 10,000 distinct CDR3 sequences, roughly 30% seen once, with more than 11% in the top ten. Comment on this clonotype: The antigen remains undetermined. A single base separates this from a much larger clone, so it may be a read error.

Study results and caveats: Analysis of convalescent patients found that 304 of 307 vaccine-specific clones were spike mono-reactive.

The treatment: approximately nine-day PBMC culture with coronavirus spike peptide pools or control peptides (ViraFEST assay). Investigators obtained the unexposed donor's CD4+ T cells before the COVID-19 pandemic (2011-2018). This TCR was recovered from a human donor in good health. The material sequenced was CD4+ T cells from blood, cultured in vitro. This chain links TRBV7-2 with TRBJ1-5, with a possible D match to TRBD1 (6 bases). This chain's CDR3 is CASSLAGRGSNQPQRF. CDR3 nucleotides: TGTGCCAGCAGCTTAGCTGGCAGGGGTAGCAATCAGCCCCAGCGTTTT.